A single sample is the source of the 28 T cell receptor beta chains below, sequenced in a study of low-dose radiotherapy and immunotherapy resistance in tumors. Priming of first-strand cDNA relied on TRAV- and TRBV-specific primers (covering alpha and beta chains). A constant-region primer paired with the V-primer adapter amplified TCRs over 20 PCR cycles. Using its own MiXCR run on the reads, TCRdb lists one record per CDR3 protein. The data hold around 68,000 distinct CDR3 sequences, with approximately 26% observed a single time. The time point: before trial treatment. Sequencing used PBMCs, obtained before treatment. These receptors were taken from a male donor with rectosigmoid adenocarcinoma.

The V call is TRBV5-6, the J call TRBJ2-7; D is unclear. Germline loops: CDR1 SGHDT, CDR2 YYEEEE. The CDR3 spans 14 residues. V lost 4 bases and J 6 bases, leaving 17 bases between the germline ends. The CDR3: CASSPPQDRGEQYF. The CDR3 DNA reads TGTGCCAGCAGCCCACCTCAAGACCGTGGCGAGCAGTACTTC.

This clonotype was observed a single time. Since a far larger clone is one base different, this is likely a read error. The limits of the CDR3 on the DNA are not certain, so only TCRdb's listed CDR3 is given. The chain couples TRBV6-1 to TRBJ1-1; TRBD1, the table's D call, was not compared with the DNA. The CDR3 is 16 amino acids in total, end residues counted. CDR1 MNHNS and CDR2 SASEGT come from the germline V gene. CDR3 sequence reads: CASSSSVGQGNTEAFF.

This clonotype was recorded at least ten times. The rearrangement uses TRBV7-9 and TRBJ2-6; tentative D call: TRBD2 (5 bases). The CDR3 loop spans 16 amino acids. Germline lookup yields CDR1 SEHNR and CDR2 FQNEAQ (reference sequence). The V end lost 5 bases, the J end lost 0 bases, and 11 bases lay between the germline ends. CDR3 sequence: CASSNGLNSGANVLTF. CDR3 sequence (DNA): TGTGCCAGCAGCAACGGACTGAACTCTGGGGCCAACGTCCTGACTTTC.

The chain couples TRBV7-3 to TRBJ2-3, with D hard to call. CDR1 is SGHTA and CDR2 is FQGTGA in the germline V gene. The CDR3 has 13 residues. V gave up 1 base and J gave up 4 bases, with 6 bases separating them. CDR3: CASSLIWADTQYF. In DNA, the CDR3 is TGTGCCAGCAGCTTAATCTGGGCAGATACGCAGTATTTT.

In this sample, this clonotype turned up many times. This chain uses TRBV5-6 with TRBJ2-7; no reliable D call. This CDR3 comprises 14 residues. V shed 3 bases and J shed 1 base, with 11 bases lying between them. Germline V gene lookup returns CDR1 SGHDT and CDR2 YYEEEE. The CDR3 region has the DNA TGTGCCAGCAGCTCTAGGGAAGGATCCTACGAGCAGTACTTC. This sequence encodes CASSSREGSYEQYF. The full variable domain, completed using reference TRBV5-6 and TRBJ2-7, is DAGVTQSPTHLIKTRGQQVTLRCSPKSGHDTVSWYQQALGQGPQFIFQYYEEEERQRGNFPDRFSGHQFPNYSSELNVNALLLGDSALYLCASSSREGSYEQYFGPGTRLTVT.

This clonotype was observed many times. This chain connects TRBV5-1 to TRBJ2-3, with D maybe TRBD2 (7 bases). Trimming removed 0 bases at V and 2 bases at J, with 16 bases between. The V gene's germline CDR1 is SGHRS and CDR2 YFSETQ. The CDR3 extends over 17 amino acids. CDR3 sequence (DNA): TGCGCCAGCAGCTTGGTCATGACCCGGGGGGCCACAGATACGCAGTATTTT. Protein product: CASSLVMTRGATDTQYF.

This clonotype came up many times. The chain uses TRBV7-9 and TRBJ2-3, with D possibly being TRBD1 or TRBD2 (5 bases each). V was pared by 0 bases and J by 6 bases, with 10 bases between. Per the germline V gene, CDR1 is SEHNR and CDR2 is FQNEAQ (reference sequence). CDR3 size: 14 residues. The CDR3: CASSLAGESDTQYF. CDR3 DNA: TGTGCCAGCAGCTTAGCGGGGGAAAGTGATACGCAGTATTTT. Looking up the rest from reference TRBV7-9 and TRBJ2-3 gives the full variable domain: DTGVSQNPRHKITKRGQNVTFRCDPISEHNRLYWYRQTLGQGPEFLTYFQNEAQLEKSRLLSDRFSAERPKGSFSTLEIQRTEQGDSAMYLCASSLAGESDTQYFGPGTRLTVL.

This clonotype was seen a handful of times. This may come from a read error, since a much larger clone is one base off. In DNA form, the CDR3 reads TGCAGTGTCTCTCGGCAGGGCGGCGATGGCTACACCTTC. Encoded protein: CSVSRQGGDGYTF. The chain links TRBV20-1 to TRBJ1-2; the D gene is possibly TRBD1 (5 bases). The CDR3 is 13 residues long. The V gene lost 7 bases and the J gene lost 6 bases, with 18 bases spanning the gap. Germline V CDR1 and CDR2: DFQATT, SNEGSKA (reference sequence).

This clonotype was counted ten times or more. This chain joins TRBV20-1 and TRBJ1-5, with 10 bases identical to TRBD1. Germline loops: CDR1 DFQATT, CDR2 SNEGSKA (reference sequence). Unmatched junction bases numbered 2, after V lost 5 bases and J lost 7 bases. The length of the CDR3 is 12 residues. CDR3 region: CSAGGQGQPQHF. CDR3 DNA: TGCAGTGCTGGGGGACAGGGGCAGCCCCAGCATTTT.

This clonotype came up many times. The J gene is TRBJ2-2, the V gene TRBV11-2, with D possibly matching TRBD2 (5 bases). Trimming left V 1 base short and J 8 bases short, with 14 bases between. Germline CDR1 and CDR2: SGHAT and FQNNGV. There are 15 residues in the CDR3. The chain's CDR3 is CASSLVDLRTGELFF. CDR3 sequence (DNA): TGTGCCAGCAGCTTAGTAGACCTGCGGACTGGGGAGCTGTTTTTT.

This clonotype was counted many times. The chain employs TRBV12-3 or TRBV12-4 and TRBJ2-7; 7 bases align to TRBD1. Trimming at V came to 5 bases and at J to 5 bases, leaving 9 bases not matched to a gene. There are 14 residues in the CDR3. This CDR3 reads CASSPTGATNEQYF. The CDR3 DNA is TGTGCCAGCAGTCCCACAGGGGCGACTAACGAGCAGTACTTC.

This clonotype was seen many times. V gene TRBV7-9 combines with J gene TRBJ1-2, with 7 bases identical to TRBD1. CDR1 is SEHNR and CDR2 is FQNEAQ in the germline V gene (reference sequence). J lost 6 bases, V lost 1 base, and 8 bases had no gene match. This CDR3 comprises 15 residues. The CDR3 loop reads CASSLDEGARNGYTF. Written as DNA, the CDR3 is TGTGCCAGCAGCTTAGACGAGGGGGCGAGGAATGGCTACACCTTC.

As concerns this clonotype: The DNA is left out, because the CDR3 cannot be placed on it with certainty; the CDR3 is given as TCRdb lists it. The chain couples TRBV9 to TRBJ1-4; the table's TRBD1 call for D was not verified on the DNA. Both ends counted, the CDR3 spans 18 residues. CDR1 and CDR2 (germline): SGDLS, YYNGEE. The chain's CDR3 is CASSPTRRRRLEMKNCFF.

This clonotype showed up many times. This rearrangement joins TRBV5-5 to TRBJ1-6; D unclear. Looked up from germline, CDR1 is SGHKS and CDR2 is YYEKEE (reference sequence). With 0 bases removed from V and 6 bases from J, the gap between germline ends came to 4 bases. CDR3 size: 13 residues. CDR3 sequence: CASSLGGNSPLHF. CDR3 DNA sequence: TGTGCCAGCAGCTTGGGCGGTAATTCACCCCTCCACTTT.

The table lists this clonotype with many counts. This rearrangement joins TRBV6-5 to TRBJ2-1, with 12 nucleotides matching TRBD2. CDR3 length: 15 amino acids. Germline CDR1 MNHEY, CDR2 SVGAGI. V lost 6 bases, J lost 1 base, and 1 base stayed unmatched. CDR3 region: CASRLAGGSYNEQFF. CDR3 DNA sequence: TGTGCCAGCAGACTAGCGGGAGGATCCTACAATGAGCAGTTCTTC.

CDR3: CASNPSGAREQFF. CDR3 nucleotides: TGTGCCAGTAACCCCTCAGGGGCGCGGGAGCAGTTCTTC. The gene calls are TRBV19 and TRBJ2-1, with D perhaps TRBD1 (6 bases). V gave up 7 bases and J gave up 10 bases, with 17 bases separating them. Looked up from germline, CDR1 is LNHDA and CDR2 is SQIVND (reference sequence). The CDR3 runs 13 residues.

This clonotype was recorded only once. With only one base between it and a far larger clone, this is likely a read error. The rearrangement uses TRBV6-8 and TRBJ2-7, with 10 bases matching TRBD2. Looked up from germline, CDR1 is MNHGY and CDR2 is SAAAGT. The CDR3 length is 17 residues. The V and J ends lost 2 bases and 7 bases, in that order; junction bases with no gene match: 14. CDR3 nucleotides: TGTGCCAGCAGTTACGATATTTCTAGCGGGAGTCATAATGAGCAGTACTTC. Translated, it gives CASSYDISSGSHNEQYF.

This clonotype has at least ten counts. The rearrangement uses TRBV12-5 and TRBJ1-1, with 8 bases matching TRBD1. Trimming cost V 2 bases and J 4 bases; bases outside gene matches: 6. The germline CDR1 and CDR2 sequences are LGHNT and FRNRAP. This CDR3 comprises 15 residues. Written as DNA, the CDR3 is TGTGCTAGTGGTTTGTCAACGACAGGGGTCACTGAAGCTTTCTTT. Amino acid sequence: CASGLSTTGVTEAFF.

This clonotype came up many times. CDR3: CSYRDSNTGELFF. The CDR3 DNA reads TGCAGCTACCGGGACAGCAACACCGGGGAGCTGTTTTTT. The rearrangement joins TRBV29-1 to TRBJ2-2; 7 bases are a match to TRBD1. Germline trimming cut 8 bases from V and 2 bases from J; bases unmatched to any gene: 5. CDR3 length: 13 residues. Germline loops: CDR1 SQVTM, CDR2 ANQGSEA.

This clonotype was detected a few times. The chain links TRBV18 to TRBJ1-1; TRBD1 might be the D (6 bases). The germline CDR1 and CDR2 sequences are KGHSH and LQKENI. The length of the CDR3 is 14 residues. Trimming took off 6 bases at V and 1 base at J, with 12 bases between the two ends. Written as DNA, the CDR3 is TGTGCCAGCTCCCTTGGACAGCGGAACACTGAAGCTTTCTTT. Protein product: CASSLGQRNTEAFF.

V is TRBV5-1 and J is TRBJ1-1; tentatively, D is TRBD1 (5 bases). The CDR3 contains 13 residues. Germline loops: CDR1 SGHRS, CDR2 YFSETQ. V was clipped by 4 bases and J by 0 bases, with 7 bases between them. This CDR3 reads CASSDSMNTEAFF. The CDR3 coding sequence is TGCGCCAGCAGCGACAGCATGAACACTGAAGCTTTCTTT.

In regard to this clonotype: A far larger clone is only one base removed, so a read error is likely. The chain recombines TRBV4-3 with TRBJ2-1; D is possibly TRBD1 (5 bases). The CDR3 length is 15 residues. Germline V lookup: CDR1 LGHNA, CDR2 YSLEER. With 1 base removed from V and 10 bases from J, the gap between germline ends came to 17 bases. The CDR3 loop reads CASSQVVGAGFEQFF. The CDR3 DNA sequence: TGCGCCAGCAGCCAAGTGGTAGGGGCCGGGTTCGAGCAGTTCTTC.

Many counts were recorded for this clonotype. The CDR3 is CASSLELGAGYEQYF. CDR3 DNA sequence: TGTGCCAGCAGCTTAGAACTAGGGGCCGGGTACGAGCAGTACTTC. The rearrangement uses TRBV7-2 and TRBJ2-7; D is tentatively TRBD1 or TRBD2 (5 bases each). V lost 1 base, J lost 4 bases, and 14 bases lay in between. Germline V gene data show CDR1 as SGHTA and CDR2 as FQGNSA. The CDR3 loop spans 15 amino acids.

The CDR3 nucleotides read TGTGCCAGCAGATCAGGGGTATCACCCCTCCACTTT. Protein sequence: CASRSGVSPLHF. The chain combines TRBV27 with TRBJ1-6; maybe TRBD1 (6 bases). The CDR3 contains 12 residues. CDR1 is MNHEY, CDR2 SMNVEV, per germline (reference sequence). V lost 6 bases, J lost 10 bases, and 10 bases lay in between.

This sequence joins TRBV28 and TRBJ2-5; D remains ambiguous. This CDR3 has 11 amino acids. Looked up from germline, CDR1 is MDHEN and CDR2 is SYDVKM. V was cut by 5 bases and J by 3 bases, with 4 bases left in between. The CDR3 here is CASSIEETQYF. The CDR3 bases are TGTGCCAGCAGTATCGAAGAGACCCAGTACTTC.

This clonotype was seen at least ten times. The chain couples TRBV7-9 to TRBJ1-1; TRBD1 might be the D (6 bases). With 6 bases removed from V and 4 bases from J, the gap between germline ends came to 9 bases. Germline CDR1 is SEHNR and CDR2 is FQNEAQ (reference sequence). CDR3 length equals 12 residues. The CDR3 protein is CASSVQGTEAFF. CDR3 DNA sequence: TGTGCCAGCAGTGTACAGGGCACTGAAGCTTTCTTT.

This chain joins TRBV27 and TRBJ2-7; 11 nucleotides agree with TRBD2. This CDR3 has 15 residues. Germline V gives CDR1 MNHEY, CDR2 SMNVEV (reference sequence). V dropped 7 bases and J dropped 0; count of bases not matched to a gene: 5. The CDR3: CASTPGLAASYEQYF. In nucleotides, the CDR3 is TGTGCCAGCACCCCGGGACTAGCGGCCTCCTACGAGCAGTACTTC.

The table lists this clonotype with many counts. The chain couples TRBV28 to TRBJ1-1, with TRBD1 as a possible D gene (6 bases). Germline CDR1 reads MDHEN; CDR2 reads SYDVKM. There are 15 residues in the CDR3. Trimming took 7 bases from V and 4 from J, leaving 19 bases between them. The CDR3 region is CASTSPPGAITEAFF. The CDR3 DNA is TGTGCCAGCACCAGCCCCCCAGGGGCGATCACTGAAGCTTTCTTT. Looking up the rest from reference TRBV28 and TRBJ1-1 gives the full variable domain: DVKVTQSSRYLVKRTGEKVFLECVQDMDHENMFWYRQDPGLGLRLIYFSYDVKMKEKGDIPEGYSVSREKKERFSLILESASTNQTSMYLCASTSPPGAITEAFFGQGTRLTVV.